Following are 9 T cell receptor beta chains from one sample sequenced in a study of blood T cell repertoires in COVID-19. Some clones are missing from TCRdb's copy, which holds only in-frame ones; the method was immunoSEQ multiplex PCR. The sample lists approximately 250,000 clones; approximately 91% were seen once. Sequenced input: PBMCs or T cells enriched from blood (not recorded which). These receptors were taken from a woman in her thirties who had recovered from COVID-19.

The chain joins TRBV27 to TRBJ1-2, with TRBD1 matching over 7 bases. The CDR3 has 14 amino acids. The V gene end was trimmed by 5 bases and the J gene end by 3 bases; junction bases not matched to a gene: 6. Germline V lookup: CDR1 MNHEY, CDR2 SMNVEV (reference sequence). The CDR3 is CASSPLRGDYGYTF. CDR3 DNA sequence: TGTGCCAGCAGTCCACTCAGGGGGGACTATGGCTACACCTTC.

This chain links TRBV4-1 with TRBJ2-7, with TRBD2 matching 9 bases. This CDR3 has 16 residues. J was trimmed by 1 base and V by 1 base; bases with no gene match: 5. Germline CDR1 MGHRA, CDR2 YSYEKL. The CDR3: CASSQVSSGRSYEQYF. DNA for the CDR3: TGCGCCAGCAGCCAAGTTTCAAGCGGGAGGTCCTACGAGCAGTACTTC.

This clone was counted once. The rearrangement uses TRBV27 and TRBJ1-5, with 8 positions matching TRBD1. The germline V gene has CDR1 MNHEY and CDR2 SMNVEV (reference sequence). The CDR3 loop spans 14 amino acids. The V gene end was trimmed by 3 bases and the J gene end by 4 bases; junction bases not matched to a gene: 2. Here the CDR3 reads CASSFQGANQPQHF. In DNA, the CDR3 is TGTGCCAGCAGTTTCCAGGGGGCAAATCAGCCCCAGCATTTT.

This rearrangement joins TRBV4-3 to TRBJ1-1; D remains ambiguous. Germline CDR1 reads LGHNA; CDR2 reads YSLEER. The CDR3 has 16 amino acids. Trimming stripped 0 bases from V and 0 bases from J, with 11 bases between. The CDR3 protein is CASSQEPARMNTEAFF. DNA of the CDR3: TGCGCCAGCAGCCAAGAGCCGGCGAGGATGAACACTGAAGCTTTCTTT.

The genes are TRBV13 and TRBJ1-3; unclear D gene. V was clipped by 5 bases and J by 2 bases, with 10 bases between them. CDR1 and CDR2 from the germline V gene are PRHDT and FYEKMQ (reference sequence). This CDR3 comprises 14 residues. The CDR3 nucleotides read TGTGCCAGCAGCCTCTCTCCCCCTGGAAACACCATATATTTT. Encoded protein: CASSLSPPGNTIYF.

This clone has only a few counts. The V call is TRBV12-3 or TRBV12-4, the J call TRBJ1-1, with D unresolved. Trimming left V 3 bases short and J 1 base short, with 6 bases between. The CDR3 is made up of 13 amino acids. CDR3 coding DNA: TGTGCCAGCAGTTTGCGGGAGAACACTGAAGCTTTCTTT. It encodes CASSLRENTEAFF.

The CDR3 nucleotides are TGTGCCAGCAGCTTAAGGGCAGGGGGAGGCAATCAGCCCCAGCATTTT. This codes for CASSLRAGGGNQPQHF. The rearrangement links TRBV7-9 to TRBJ1-5, with 7 bases matching TRBD1. CDR1 and CDR2 from the germline V gene are SEHNR and FQNEAQ (reference sequence). The V segment lost 2 bases and the J segment 2 bases; nucleotides outside the gene matches: 6. This CDR3 contains 16 residues. Variable domain in full (rest from reference TRBV7-9 and TRBJ1-5): DTGVSQNPRHKITKRGQNVTFRCDPISEHNRLYWYRQTLGQGPEFLTYFQNEAQLEKSRLLSDRFSAERPKGSFSTLEIQRTEQGDSAMYLCASSLRAGGGNQPQHFGDGTRLSIL.

The chain has TRBV19 and TRBJ2-2, with 8 bases identical to TRBD1. Germline V lookup: CDR1 LNHDA, CDR2 SQIVND (reference sequence). This CDR3 is built from 14 residues. V was clipped by 6 bases and J by 6 bases; unmatched bases: 6. CDR3 protein: CASRPGQDSGELFF. CDR3 DNA: TGTGCCAGTAGACCGGGACAGGATTCCGGGGAGCTGTTTTTT. Variable domain in full (rest from reference TRBV19 and TRBJ2-2): DGGITQSPKYLFRKEGQNVTLSCEQNLNHDAMYWYRQDPGQGLRLIYYSQIVNDFQKGDIAEGYSVSREKKESFPLTVTSAQKNPTAFYLCASRPGQDSGELFFGEGSRLTVL.

This clone showed up just a few times. V usage is TRBV28 and J usage is TRBJ1-4, with D unresolved. Germline-derived CDR1 and CDR2 are MDHEN and SYDVKM. The CDR3 contains 16 residues. V lost 5 bases, J lost 5 bases, and 18 bases lay in between. This CDR3 is CASSPQSGGLNEKLFF. CDR3 in DNA: TGTGCCAGCAGTCCTCAATCGGGTGGGTTGAATGAAAAACTGTTTTTT.